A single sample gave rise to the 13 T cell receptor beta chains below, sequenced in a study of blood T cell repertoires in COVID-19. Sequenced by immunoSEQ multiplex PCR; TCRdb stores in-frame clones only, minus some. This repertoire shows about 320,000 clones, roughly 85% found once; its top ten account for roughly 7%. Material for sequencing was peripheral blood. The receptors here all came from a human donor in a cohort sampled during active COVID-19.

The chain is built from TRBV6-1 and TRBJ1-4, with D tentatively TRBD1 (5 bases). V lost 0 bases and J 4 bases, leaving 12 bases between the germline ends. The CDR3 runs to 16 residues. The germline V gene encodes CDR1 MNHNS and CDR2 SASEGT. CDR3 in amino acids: CASSEAGGKGNEKLFF. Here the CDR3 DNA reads TGTGCCAGCAGTGAAGCTGGGGGGAAGGGTAATGAAAAACTGTTTTTT.

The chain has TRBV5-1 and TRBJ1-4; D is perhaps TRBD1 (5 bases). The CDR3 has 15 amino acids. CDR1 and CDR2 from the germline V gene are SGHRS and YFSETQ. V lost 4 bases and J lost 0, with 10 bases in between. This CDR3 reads CASSAQDPTNEKLFF. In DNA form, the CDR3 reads TGCGCCAGCAGCGCACAGGATCCAACTAATGAAAAACTGTTTTTT.

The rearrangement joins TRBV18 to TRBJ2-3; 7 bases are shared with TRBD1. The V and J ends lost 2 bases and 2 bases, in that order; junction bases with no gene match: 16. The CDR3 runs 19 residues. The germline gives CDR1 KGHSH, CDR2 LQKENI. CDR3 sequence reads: CASSPYVFWGTEDTDTQYF. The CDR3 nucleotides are TGTGCCAGCTCACCATACGTTTTCTGGGGGACAGAAGACACAGATACGCAGTATTTT.

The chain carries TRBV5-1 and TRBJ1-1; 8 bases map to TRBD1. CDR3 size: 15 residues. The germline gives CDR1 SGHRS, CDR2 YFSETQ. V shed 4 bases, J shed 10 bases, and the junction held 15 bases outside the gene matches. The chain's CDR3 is CASSGRDRTQVPAFF. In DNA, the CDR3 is TGCGCCAGCAGCGGACGGGACAGGACCCAAGTTCCAGCTTTCTTT.

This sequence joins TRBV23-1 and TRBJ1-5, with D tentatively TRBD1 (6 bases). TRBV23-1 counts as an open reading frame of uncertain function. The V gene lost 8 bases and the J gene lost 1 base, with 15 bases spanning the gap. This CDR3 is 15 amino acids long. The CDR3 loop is CASFAYGGSNQPQHF. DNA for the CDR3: TGCGCCAGCTTCGCCTATGGGGGCAGCAATCAGCCCCAGCATTTT.

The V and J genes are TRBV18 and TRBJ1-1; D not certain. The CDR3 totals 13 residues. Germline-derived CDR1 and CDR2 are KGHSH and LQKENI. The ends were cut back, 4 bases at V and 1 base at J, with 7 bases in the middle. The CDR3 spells CASSREKNTEAFF. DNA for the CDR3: TGTGCCAGCTCACGGGAGAAGAACACTGAAGCTTTCTTT.

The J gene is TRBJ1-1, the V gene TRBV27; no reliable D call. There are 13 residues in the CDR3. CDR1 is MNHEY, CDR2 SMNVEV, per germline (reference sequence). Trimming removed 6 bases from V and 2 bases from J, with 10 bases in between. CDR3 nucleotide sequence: TGTGCCAGCAGCCAGTATTTCAACACTGAAGCTTTCTTT. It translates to CASSQYFNTEAFF.

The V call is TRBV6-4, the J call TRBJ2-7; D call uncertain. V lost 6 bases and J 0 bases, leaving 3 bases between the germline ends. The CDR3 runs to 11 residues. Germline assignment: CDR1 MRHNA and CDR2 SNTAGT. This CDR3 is CASSGSYEQYF. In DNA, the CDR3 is TGTGCCAGCAGCGGCTCCTACGAGCAGTACTTC.

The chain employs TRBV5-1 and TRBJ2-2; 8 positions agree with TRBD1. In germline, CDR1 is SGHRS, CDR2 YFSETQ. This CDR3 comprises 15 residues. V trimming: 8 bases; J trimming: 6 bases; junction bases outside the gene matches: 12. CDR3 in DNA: TGCGCCAGAACTTTCCTACAGGGGGACGCCGGGGAGCTGTTTTTT. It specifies CARTFLQGDAGELFF.

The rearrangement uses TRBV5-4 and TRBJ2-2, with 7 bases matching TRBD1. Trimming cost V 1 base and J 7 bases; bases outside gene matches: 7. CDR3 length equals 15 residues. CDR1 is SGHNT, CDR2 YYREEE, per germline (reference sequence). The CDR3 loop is CASSLLDRDDGELFF. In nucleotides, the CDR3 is TGTGCCAGCAGCTTGTTAGACAGGGATGACGGGGAGCTGTTTTTT.

The CDR3, as DNA: TGTGCCAGTAGCCAAAATTGGGGGCGTGATGGCTACACCTTC. Encoded protein: CASSQNWGRDGYTF. The chain joins TRBV19 to TRBJ1-2, with D perhaps matching TRBD1 (6 bases). Per germline, CDR1 LNHDA and CDR2 SQIVND (reference sequence). The CDR3 extends over 14 amino acids. Trimming cost V 6 bases and J 6 bases, with 17 bases left between them.

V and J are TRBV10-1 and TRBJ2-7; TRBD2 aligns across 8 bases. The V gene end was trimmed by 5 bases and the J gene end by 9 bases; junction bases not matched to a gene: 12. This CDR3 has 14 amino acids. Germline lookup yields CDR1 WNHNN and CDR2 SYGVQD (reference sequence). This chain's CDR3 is CASSMLAGQPGQYF. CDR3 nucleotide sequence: TGCGCCAGCAGTATGTTAGCGGGGCAACCGGGGCAGTACTTC.

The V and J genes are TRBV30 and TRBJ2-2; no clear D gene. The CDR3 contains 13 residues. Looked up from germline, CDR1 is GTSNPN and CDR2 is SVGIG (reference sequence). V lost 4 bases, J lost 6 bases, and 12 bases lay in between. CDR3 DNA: TGTGCCTGGACCGAAACACGGGCCGGGGAGCTGTTTTTT. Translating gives CAWTETRAGELFF.